Sequencing of this TCR beta chain was carried out in a study of cytomegalovirus exposure and HLA in healthy donors. Turning to the study itself: The 120 or so validation repertoires matched the approximately 700 first-cohort repertoires in platform, a later analysis reported. General study points: Researchers catalogued some 160 TCR beta chains as cytomegalovirus-associated.

Worth noting for this clone: Its antigen is as yet unknown.

The assay was immunoSEQ multiplex PCR, and TCRdb's table has in-frame clones only and misses some. The profile shows approximately 150,000 clones, around nine tenths of them singletons. The junction had 8 bases not matched to a gene; V was cut back by 5 bases and J by 3 bases. CDR1 is SGHNT, CDR2 YENEEA, per germline. This CDR3 has 15 amino acids. This clonotype was sampled from a woman younger than 30 in good health and CMV-seropositive. The rearrangement links TRBV11-3 to TRBJ1-1; TRBD1 agrees at 8 bases. The specimen was PBMCs. The CDR3 nucleotides read TGTGCCAGCAGCGCCCGACAGGGGACCCACACTGAAGCTTTCTTT. Its translation: CASSARQGTHTEAFF.